This entry lists 9 T cell receptor beta chains sequenced from one sample in a study of cytomegalovirus exposure and HLA in healthy donors. Here immunoSEQ multiplex PCR was the method, and the copy in TCRdb shows in-frame clones only, minus some. In the table there are hundreds of thousands of clones, 80% to 85% of which are singletons. Material for sequencing was PBMCs. Receptors originate from a young woman in good health and CMV-seropositive.

This clone turned up a few times. The chain is built from TRBV11-2 and TRBJ2-7; D could derive from TRBD1 or TRBD2 (5 bases each). Trimming pared 7 bases from V and 6 bases from J, leaving 16 bases between. Germline CDR1 SGHAT, CDR2 FQNNGV. This CDR3 contains 13 residues. CDR3 protein: CASTGFRDGEQYF. DNA of the CDR3: TGTGCCAGCACCGGTTTTCGGGACGGCGAGCAGTACTTC.

The rearrangement links TRBV5-1 to TRBJ2-1, with 8 bases fitting TRBD2. CDR1 and CDR2 from the germline V gene are SGHRS and YFSETQ. The junction had 14 bases not matched to a gene; V was cut back by 7 bases and J by 8 bases. The CDR3 runs to 15 residues. The CDR3 protein is CASSGEREFGDEQFF. As DNA, the CDR3 is TGCGCCAGCTCGGGGGAGCGGGAGTTCGGCGATGAGCAGTTCTTC.

The chain joins TRBV15 to TRBJ2-4, with TRBD2 identical over 8 bases. Germline values: CDR1 LNHNV, CDR2 YYDKDF (reference sequence). This CDR3 has 16 amino acids. Trimming removed 0 bases from V and 6 bases from J; junction bases left unmatched: 7. In nucleotides, the CDR3 is TGTGCCACCAGCAGAGACGGAGCGGGAGAGGGAAACATTCAGTACTTC. It translates to CATSRDGAGEGNIQYF.

The chain combines TRBV25-1 with TRBJ2-7; 15 nucleotides match TRBD2. V shed 4 bases, J shed 3 bases, and the junction held 10 bases outside the gene matches. Germline V gene sequence: CDR1 MGHDK, CDR2 SYGVNS. CDR3 length: 18 amino acids. This CDR3 is CASSGGLAGGGRFYEQYF. In DNA form, the CDR3 reads TGTGCCAGCAGTGGGGGACTAGCGGGAGGAGGAAGGTTCTACGAGCAGTACTTC.

The chain has TRBV30 and TRBJ2-7; the match to TRBD2 covers 7 bases. J lost 2 bases, V lost 0 bases, and 4 bases had no gene match. Germline CDR1 is GTSNPN and CDR2 is SVGIG (reference sequence). The CDR3 runs to 14 residues. Here the CDR3 reads CAWSVGGGAYEQYF. The CDR3 bases are TGTGCCTGGAGTGTAGGTGGGGGGGCCTACGAGCAGTACTTC.

The gene calls are TRBV7-6 and TRBJ2-1; D possibly uses TRBD1 or TRBD2 (5 bases each). With 3 bases removed from V and 8 bases from J, the gap between germline ends came to 8 bases. CDR3 length equals 12 residues. The V gene's germline CDR1 is SGHVS and CDR2 FNYEAQ. The CDR3 nucleotides are TGTGCCAGCAGCTTTCGGGGCGATGAGCAGTTCTTC. It codes for CASSFRGDEQFF.

The chain uses TRBV5-4 and TRBJ2-1, with TRBD1 matching over 10 bases. CDR1 and CDR2 (germline): SGHNT, YYREEE (reference sequence). J gave up 9 bases and V 1 base, and 7 bases lay outside the gene matches. The CDR3 is 15 amino acids. CDR3 bases: TGTGCCAGCAGCTTGAGGACAGGGGGGATGATTGAGCAGTTCTTC. Its translation is CASSLRTGGMIEQFF.

The chain employs TRBV30 and TRBJ1-5, with a weak D call TRBD1 (5 bases). CDR1 GTSNPN and CDR2 SVGIG come from the germline V gene (reference sequence). Trimming cost V 2 bases and J 0 bases, with 11 bases left between them. This CDR3 contains 15 residues. The CDR3: CAWSFSGNSNQPQHF. CDR3 sequence (DNA): TGTGCCTGGAGTTTTTCAGGGAATAGCAATCAGCCCCAGCATTTT. The complete variable domain, with remaining parts taken from reference TRBV30 and TRBJ1-5, reads SQTIHQWPATLVQPVGSPLSLECTVEGTSNPNLYWYRQAAGRGLQLLFYSVGIGQISSEVPQNLSASRPQDRQFILSSKKLLLSDSGFYLCAWSFSGNSNQPQHFGDGTRLSIL.

This clone showed up just a few times. V and J are TRBV7-6 and TRBJ1-1, with 9 bases fitting TRBD1. V trimming: 5 bases; J trimming: 5 bases; junction bases outside the gene matches: 6. The CDR3 length is 14 residues. The V gene's germline CDR1 is SGHVS and CDR2 FNYEAQ. CDR3 amino acids: CASSHRTGETEAFF. CDR3 nucleotides: TGTGCCAGCAGCCACCGGACAGGGGAGACTGAAGCTTTCTTT.